This T cell receptor beta chain derives from a study of blood T cell repertoires in COVID-19. TCRdb's table, derived via immunoSEQ multiplex PCR, lists solely in-frame clones and lacks some. This table has 110,000 to 150,000 clones, more than 60% appearing once. The sequencing input was peripheral blood. This TCR came from a man older than 75 with acute or convalescent COVID-19.

The CDR3 protein is CASSFSGGYNEQFF. Written as DNA, the CDR3 is TGTGCCAGCAGCTTTAGCGGGGGGTACAATGAGCAGTTCTTC. This rearrangement joins TRBV11-3 to TRBJ2-1; 10 positions agree with TRBD2. Germline CDR1 reads SGHNT; CDR2 reads YENEEA. CDR3 length: 14 amino acids. The J segment lost 4 bases and the V segment lost 3 bases, leaving 0 bases of the junction unmatched.